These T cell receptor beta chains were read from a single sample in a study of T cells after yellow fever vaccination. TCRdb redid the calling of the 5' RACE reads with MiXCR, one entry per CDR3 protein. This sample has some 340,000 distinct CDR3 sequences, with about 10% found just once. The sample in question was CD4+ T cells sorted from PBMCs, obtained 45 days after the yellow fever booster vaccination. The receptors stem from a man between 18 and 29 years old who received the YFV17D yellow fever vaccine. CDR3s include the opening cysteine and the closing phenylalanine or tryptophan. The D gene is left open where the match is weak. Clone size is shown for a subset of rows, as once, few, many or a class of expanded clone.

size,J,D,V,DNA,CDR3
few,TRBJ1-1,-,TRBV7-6,TGTGCCAGCAGCTTAAACGGGGAGGGCACTGAAGCTTTCTTT,CASSLNGEGTEAFF
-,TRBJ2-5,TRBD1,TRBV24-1,TGTGCCACCAGTGATCCGACAGGGCTCCAAGAGACCCAGTACTTC,CATSDPTGLQETQYF
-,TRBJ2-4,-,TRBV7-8,TGTGCCAGCAGCTTATGGCGGGACGGAAACATTCAGTACTTC,CASSLWRDGNIQYF
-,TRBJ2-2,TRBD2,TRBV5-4,TGTGCCAGCAGCTTGGAAGGACTAGCGGGGTTGACCGGGGAGCTGTTTTTT,CASSLEGLAGLTGELFF
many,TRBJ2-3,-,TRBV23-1,TGCGCCAGCAGTAACGGCGGGACGGGCACAGATACGCAGTATTTT,CASSNGGTGTDTQYF
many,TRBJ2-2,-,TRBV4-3,TGCGCCAGCAGCCAACCCCAAGGATCCGGGGAGCTGTTTTTT,CASSQPQGSGELFF
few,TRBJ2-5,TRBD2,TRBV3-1,TGTGCCAGCAGCCCCCGCGGGGGATCCGCCGTCCAAGAGACCCAGTACTTC,CASSPRGGSAVQETQYF
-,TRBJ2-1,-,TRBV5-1,TGCGCCAGCAGCTTGGTGGTCGGTAGCTCCTACAATGAGCAGTTCTTC,CASSLVVGSSYNEQFF
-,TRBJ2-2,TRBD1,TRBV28,TGTGCCAGCACAGGACAGGGAGAAGGAACCGGGGAGCTGTTTTTT,CASTGQGEGTGELFF
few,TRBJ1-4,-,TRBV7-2,TGTGCCAGCAGGGGGTCTCCCAATGAAAAACTGTTTTTT,CASRGSPNEKLFF
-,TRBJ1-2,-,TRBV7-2,TGTGCCAGCAGCTTTAATTACGGGTCTTTCTATGGCTACACCTTC,CASSFNYGSFYGYTF
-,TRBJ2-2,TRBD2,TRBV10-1,TGCGCCAGCAGTGGGCTAGCGGGGCCATACACCGGGGAGCTGTTTTTT,CASSGLAGPYTGELFF
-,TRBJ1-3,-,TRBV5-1,TGCGCCAGCAGGGGTATAGACACCATATATTTT,CASRGIDTIYF
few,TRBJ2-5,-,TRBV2,TGTGCCAGCAGTGAAGCGGGGGAGACCCAGTACTTC,CASSEAGETQYF
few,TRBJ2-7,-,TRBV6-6,TGTGCCAGCAATGAACAGTCCTACGAGCAGTACTTC,CASNEQSYEQYF
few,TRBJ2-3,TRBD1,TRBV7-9,TGTGCCAGCAGCGAACAGGGGGCTAGCACAGATACGCAGTATTTT,CASSEQGASTDTQYF
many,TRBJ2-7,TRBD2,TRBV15,TGTGCCACCAGGGACGGGGGGTACGAGCAGTACTTC,CATRDGGYEQYF
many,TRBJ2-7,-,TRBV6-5,TGTGCCAGCAGTTACCGGGTGTCAGGGGGGCGCGAGCAGTACTTC,CASSYRVSGGREQYF
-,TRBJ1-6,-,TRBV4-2,TGTGCCAGCAGCCAAGAGAGGCAGGGGAGCTCCTATAATTCACCCCTCCACTTT,CASSQERQGSSYNSPLHF
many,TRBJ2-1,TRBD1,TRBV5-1,TGCGCCAGCAGCTTGATCAGGCTGGGACAGGACAATGAGCAGTTCTTC,CASSLIRLGQDNEQFF
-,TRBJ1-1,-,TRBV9,TGTGCCAGCAGCCTGCAGGGCGAGAACACTGAAGCTTTCTTT,CASSLQGENTEAFF
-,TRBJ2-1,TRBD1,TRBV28,TGTGCCAGCAGTCCTCCGGGACAGGGATTTCATGAGCAGTTCTTC,CASSPPGQGFHEQFF
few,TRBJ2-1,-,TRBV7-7,TGTGCTAGCAGCTTAGGGAGGCCCAATGAGCAGTTCTTC,CASSLGRPNEQFF
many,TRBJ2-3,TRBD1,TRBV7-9,TGTGCCAGCAGCTCAGCCCAGGGGGCTGTGGATACGCAGTATTTT,CASSSAQGAVDTQYF
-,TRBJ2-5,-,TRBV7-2,TGTGCCAGCAGCTTATTCAGGGTGGCAGCCCAAGAGACCCAGTACTTC,CASSLFRVAAQETQYF
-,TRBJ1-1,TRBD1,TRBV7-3,TGTGCCAGCAGCTTAGGGACAGAGAACACTGAAGCTTTCTTT,CASSLGTENTEAFF
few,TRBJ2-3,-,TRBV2,TGTGCCGTAAAGTCTGGGGCCTACACAGATACGCAGTATTTT,CAVKSGAYTDTQYF
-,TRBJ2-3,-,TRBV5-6,TGTGCCAGCAGTCCCGACGTTAGCACAGATACGCAGTATTTT,CASSPDVSTDTQYF
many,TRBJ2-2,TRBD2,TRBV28,TGTGCCACACGTTGGGGGGGGAACACCGGGGAGCTGTTTTTT,CATRWGGNTGELFF
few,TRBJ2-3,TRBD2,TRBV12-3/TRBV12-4,TGTGCCAGCAGTTTAGGGACACTAGCGATCACAGATACGCAGTATTTT,CASSLGTLAITDTQYF
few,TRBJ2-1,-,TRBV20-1,TGCAGTGCCCAAAGGGGTCCCTCCTACAATGAGCAGTTCTTC,CSAQRGPSYNEQFF
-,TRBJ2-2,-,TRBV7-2,TGTGCCAGCAGCTTGTTACCGGGGCCGAACACCGGGGAGCTGTTTTTT,CASSLLPGPNTGELFF
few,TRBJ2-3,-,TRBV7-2,TGTGCCAGCAGCCCCGGGGACGGCAATACGCAGTATTTT,CASSPGDGNTQYF
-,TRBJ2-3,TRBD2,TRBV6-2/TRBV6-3,TGTGCCAGCAGCATCCCGCGGGGGGGCCTCACAGATACGCAGTATTTT,CASSIPRGGLTDTQYF
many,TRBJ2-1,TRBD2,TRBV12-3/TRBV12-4,TGTGCCAGCACCCTGGCTAGCGGAGCTTCGTTGGATGAGCAGTTCTTC,CASTLASGASLDEQFF
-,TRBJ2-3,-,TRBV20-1,TGCAGTGCTACTATGGGGAAGGGGGGCACAGATACGCAGTATTTT,CSATMGKGGTDTQYF
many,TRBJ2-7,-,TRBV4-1,TGCGCCAGCAGCCATGCACAAACCTACGAGCAGTACTTC,CASSHAQTYEQYF
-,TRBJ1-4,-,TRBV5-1,TGCGCCAGCAGCTTGGAGAGCACTAATGTAAAACTGTTTTTT,CASSLESTNVKLFF
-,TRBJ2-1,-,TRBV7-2,TGTGCCAGCAGCTTAATGTTGGAGCAGTTCTTC,CASSLMLEQFF
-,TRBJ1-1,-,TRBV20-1,TGCAGTGCAGGCCACCAAGGTGGGAACACTGAAGCTTTCTTT,CSAGHQGGNTEAFF
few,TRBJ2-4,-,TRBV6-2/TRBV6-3,TGTGCCACCTGGAAGTCCGGAAACATTCAGTACTTC,CATWKSGNIQYF
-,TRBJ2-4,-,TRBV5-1,TGCGCCAGCAGCTTGATGGAGGGTAAAAACATTCAGTACTTC,CASSLMEGKNIQYF
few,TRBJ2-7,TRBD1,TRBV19,TGTGCCAGTAGTAAGGGGGCGGCCTACGAGCAGTACTTC,CASSKGAAYEQYF
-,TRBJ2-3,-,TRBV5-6,TGTGCCAGCAGCTTGGGGAGGGACCCGAGGCGAGATACGCAGTATTTT,CASSLGRDPRRDTQYF
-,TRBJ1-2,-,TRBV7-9,TGTGCCAGCAGTTCTTCCGGGGGGGACTATGGCTACACCTTC,CASSSSGGDYGYTF
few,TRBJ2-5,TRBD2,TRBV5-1,TGCGCCAGCAGCCTCGGGACTAGCGGGGTGGAGACCCAGTACTTC,CASSLGTSGVETQYF
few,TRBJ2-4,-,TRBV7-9,TGTGCCAGCAGCTTGGTTGGGACAGCCAAAAACATTCAGTACTTC,CASSLVGTAKNIQYF
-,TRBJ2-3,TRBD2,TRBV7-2,TGTGCCAGCAGCTTGACTAGCGGGGGGGGAGATACGCAGTATTTT,CASSLTSGGGDTQYF
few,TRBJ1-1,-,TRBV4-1,TGCGCCAGCAGCCAAGGCTGGCAGTTGAACACTGAAGCTTTCTTT,CASSQGWQLNTEAFF
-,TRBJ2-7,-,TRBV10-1,TGCGCCAGCAGCGCTTCGGCTTGGGGGGAGCAGTACTTC,CASSASAWGEQYF
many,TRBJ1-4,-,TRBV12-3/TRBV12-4,TGTGCCAGCAGCTGGACTAATGAAAAACTGTTTTTT,CASSWTNEKLFF
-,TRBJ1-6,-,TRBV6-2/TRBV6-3,TGTGCCAGCAGTTACGGGTCTCATAATTCACCCCTCCACTTT,CASSYGSHNSPLHF